The clone carrying this T cell receptor beta chain showed up just once. At the DNA level, this CDR3 is encoded by other sequences in the same sample as well. This sample was taken from a study of technical replicates of blood from a handful of donors. Germline CDR1 reads KGHSH; CDR2 reads LQKENI. This CDR3 has 15 amino acids. Trimming stripped 1 base from V and 0 bases from J, with 8 bases between. The table came from immunoSEQ multiplex PCR; TCRdb's copy has only in-frame clones and leaves some out. Altogether 80,000 or so clones are present, approximately 94% being singletons, with the ten largest covering about 0.4%.

The chain employs TRBV18 and TRBJ2-3, with a possible D match to TRBD2 (6 bases). The sequencing sample was made of T cells isolated from PBMCs. This sequence originates from a human donor in good health. CDR3 sequence reads: CASSPLAGSTDTQYF. CDR3 DNA: TGTGCCAGCTCACCACTCGCGGGAAGCACAGATACGCAGTATTTT. Based on the CDR3 plus reference TRBV18 and TRBJ2-3, the full variable domain is NAGVMQNPRHLVRRRGQEARLRCSPMKGHSHVYWYRQLPEEGLKFMVYLQKENIIDESGMPKERFSAEFPKEGPSILRIQQVVRGDSAAYFCASSPLAGSTDTQYFGPGTRLTVL.